This T cell receptor (beta chain) was retrieved from a study of CD8 T cells in ankylosing spondylitis. TCRdb re-derived calls from the 5' RACE reads in MiXCR, one entry per CDR3 protein. The sample gives about 340,000 distinct CDR3 sequences, around 15% of which show up once; approximately 0.99% is in the top ten. The germline gives CDR1 DFQATT, CDR2 SNEGSKA (reference sequence). V was clipped by 2 bases and J by 9 bases, with 11 bases between them. The CDR3 has 11 residues. This clonotype has a handful of counts. Sequencing input: blood, either unsorted or a sorted T cell fraction (not recorded which). This receptor was identified in a male donor with ankylosing spondylitis or in good health (not recorded which). This chain links TRBV20-1 with TRBJ2-7; the D gene is possibly TRBD1 (5 bases). CDR3 nucleotides: TGCAGTGCTAGATACCAGCAGGGGCAGTACTTC. Amino acid sequence: CSARYQQGQYF.